This T cell receptor (beta chain) was documented in a study of radiation and T cells in renal cell carcinoma. The ends were cut back, 6 bases at V and 3 bases at J, with 17 bases in the middle. CDR1 and CDR2 (germline): SGHAT, FQNNGV. CDR3 length: 16 residues. This clone was recorded a few times. The time point is: baseline pretreatment blood. Treatment reported: 15 Gy SBRT to primary tumor, nephrectomy 4 weeks later. After SBRT, blood was collected at 2 and 4 weeks, plus baseline. The data were produced by immunoSEQ multiplex PCR, yet TCRdb's version contains in-frame clones alone and is incomplete. The table has tens of thousands of clones, about 83% seen once.

The source is a woman in her 70s with renal cell carcinoma. The rearrangement links TRBV11-2 to TRBJ2-2; D might be TRBD2 (7 bases). The specimen comprised blood, sampled from a patient whose treatment included radiotherapy and nephrectomy. CDR3 region: CASRGLAGAYTGELFF. CDR3 nucleotides: TGTGCCAGCAGAGGATTGGCGGGGGCCTACACCGGGGAGCTGTTTTTT.